The entry that follows covers one T cell receptor beta chain sequence. Its antigen is currently unknown. This record belongs to a study of T cell responses to AZD1222 COVID-19 vaccine. Study-wide findings and caveats: Repertoire samples came only from after the peak T cell response.

Here immunoSEQ multiplex PCR was the method, and the copy in TCRdb shows in-frame clones only, minus some. In the table there are 210,000 or so clones, approximately 94% of which are singletons. Source: peripheral blood, taken on day 0 of MenACWY control vaccination. The receptor comes from an adult in good health.

The DNA of the CDR3 is TGTGCCAGCAGCTTAGCCTCAGACAACTATGGCTACACCTTC. It yields the protein CASSLASDNYGYTF. The rearrangement joins TRBV7-9 to TRBJ1-2; D call uncertain. Trimming left V 0 bases short and J 2 bases short, with 7 bases between. CDR1 is SEHNR and CDR2 is FQNEAQ in the germline V gene (reference sequence). This CDR3 comprises 14 residues.